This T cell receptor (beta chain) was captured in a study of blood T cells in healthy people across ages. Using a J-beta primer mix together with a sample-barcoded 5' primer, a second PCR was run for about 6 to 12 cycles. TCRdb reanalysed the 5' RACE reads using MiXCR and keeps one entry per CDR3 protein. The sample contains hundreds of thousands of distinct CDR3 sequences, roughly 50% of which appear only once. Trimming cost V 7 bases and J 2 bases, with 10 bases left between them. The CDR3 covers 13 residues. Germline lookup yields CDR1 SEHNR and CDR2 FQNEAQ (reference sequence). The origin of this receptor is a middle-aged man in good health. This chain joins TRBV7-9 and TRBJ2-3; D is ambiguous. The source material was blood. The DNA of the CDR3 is TGTGCCAGCAACTTCGGAGCCACAGATACGCAGTATTTT. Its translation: CASNFGATDTQYF.